This TCR beta chain derives from a study of Tregs in tolerant kidney transplant recipients. The CDR3 has 13 amino acids. CDR1 and CDR2 from the germline V gene are GTSNPN and SVGIG (reference sequence). V lost 5 bases, J lost 3 bases, and 2 bases stayed unmatched. The table came from immunoSEQ multiplex PCR; TCRdb's copy has only in-frame clones and leaves some out. The sample records fewer than 150,000 clones, roughly nine tenths being singletons. Sequencing was done on a sample of CD4+ T cells from blood. The chain joins TRBV30 to TRBJ1-5; 9 bases agree with TRBD1. The sequence derives from a human donor in good health. The CDR3 region is CAWGTGPNQPQHF. The CDR3 coding sequence is TGTGCCTGGGGGACAGGGCCCAATCAGCCCCAGCATTTT. Full variable domain (outside the CDR3, taken from reference TRBV30 and TRBJ1-5): SQTIHQWPATLVQPVGSPLSLECTVEGTSNPNLYWYRQAAGRGLQLLFYSVGIGQISSEVPQNLSASRPQDRQFILSSKKLLLSDSGFYLCAWGTGPNQPQHFGDGTRLSIL.